The 32 T cell receptor beta chains presented below share a single source sample, sequenced in a study of shared clonotypes between healthy human individuals (dated by TCRdb to the early 2020s). The library was generated by the immunoSEQ multiplex PCR assay. In its TCRdb copy, this immuneACCESS table keeps in-frame sequences only and misses some clones. Where compared with another copy, unresolved V genes explain less than half of these, and the others have no known cause. In this sample the table shows about 560,000 clones, around 81% of which occur a single time. The top ten clones comprise more than 10% of the sample. The specimen sequenced was PBMCs. These receptors originate from a woman between 40 and 50 years old in good health. Some clones in this sample may be carry-over from other donors' samples.

CDR3: CASSPTGGDTDYEQYF. DNA for the CDR3: TGTGCCAGCAGCCCCACGGGAGGGGACACTGACTACGAGCAGTACTTC. The rearrangement links TRBV13 to TRBJ2-5, with TRBD2 matching over 8 bases. Gene TRBJ2-7 matches the end of the DNA better, so the J call may be wrong. Germline V gene lookup returns CDR1 PRHDT and CDR2 FYEKMQ (reference sequence). This CDR3 has 16 amino acids.

To note about this clone: Other DNA sequences in this specimen translate into the identical CDR3. V gene TRBV7-9 combines with J gene TRBJ2-1, with 9 bases aligning to TRBD2. The junction had 3 bases not matched to a gene; V was cut back by 2 bases and J by 1 base. Looked up from germline, CDR1 is SEHNR and CDR2 is FQNEAQ (reference sequence). The CDR3 covers 16 residues. CDR3 residues: CASSLSLAGSYNEQFF. For the CDR3, the DNA is TGTGCCAGCAGCTTATCTCTAGCGGGGTCCTACAATGAGCAGTTCTTC.

On this clone: This sample also contains other DNA sequences that code for the same CDR3. V usage is TRBV6-1 and J usage is TRBJ1-5; no clear D. Germline loops: CDR1 MNHNS, CDR2 SASEGT. The CDR3 spans 13 residues. Trimming took 6 bases from V and 0 from J, leaving 6 bases between them. The CDR3 region is CASSYNSNQPQHF. CDR3 bases: TGTGCCAGCAGCTATAATAGCAATCAGCCCCAGCATTTT.

The chain recombines TRBV15 with TRBJ2-7; TRBD2 is a possible D gene (6 bases). CDR1 and CDR2 from the germline V gene are LNHNV and YYDKDF (reference sequence). V was pared by 5 bases and J by 2 bases, with 19 bases between. The CDR3 spans 16 residues. This chain's CDR3 is CATSDPGTSKTYEQYF. The CDR3 DNA reads as TGTGCCACCAGCGACCCCGGGACTTCCAAAACCTACGAGCAGTACTTC.

The CDR3 nucleotides read TGCGCCAGCAGCTTGGGACCCGGGACAGGTGACTACGAGCAGTACTTC. Translation gives CASSLGPGTGDYEQYF. V gene TRBV5-1 combines with J gene TRBJ2-7; TRBD1 matches 8 bases. CDR1 is SGHRS and CDR2 is YFSETQ in the germline V gene. Germline trimming cut 0 bases from V and 3 bases from J; bases unmatched to any gene: 8. The CDR3 consists of 16 residues.

Comment on this clone: A read error is possible here, since a much larger clone lies one base away. Other DNA sequences from this sample encode an identical CDR3 as well. This chain joins TRBV28 and TRBJ1-4; D is unclear. Germline V lookup: CDR1 MDHEN, CDR2 SYDVKM. CDR3 length: 15 amino acids. CDR3 amino acids: CASSFGGYGNEKLFF. In DNA form, the CDR3 reads TGTGCCAGCAGTTTTGGAGGATACGGCAATGAAAAGCTGTTTTTT.

The J gene is TRBJ2-1, the V gene TRBV6-1; D call uncertain. The V end was cut by 1 base, the J end by 1 base, with 5 bases between. This CDR3 spans 14 amino acids. Germline values: CDR1 MNHNS, CDR2 SASEGT. The CDR3 bases are TGTGCCAGCAGTGAAGAAGTGTCCTACAATGAGCAGTTCTTC. Its protein is CASSEEVSYNEQFF.

Remarks on this clone: One end of the junction does not line up with germline, which may come from a read error. The sample carries other DNA sequences with the same CDR3. The rearrangement links TRBV18 to TRBJ2-3; 10 positions agree with TRBD2. The CDR3 contains 16 residues. Looked up from germline, CDR1 is KGHSH and CDR2 is LQKENI. Here the CDR3 DNA reads TGTGCCAGCTCGCGTACTAGCGGGACGATTGGAGATACGCAGTATTTC. Translated, it gives CASSRTSGTIGDTQYF.

V usage is TRBV28 and J usage is TRBJ2-2, with D uncertain. The CDR3 has 13 amino acids. Trimming pared 3 bases from V and 3 bases from J, leaving 5 bases between. Germline CDR1 is MDHEN and CDR2 is SYDVKM. The CDR3 loop reads CASSLVHTGELFF. CDR3 in DNA: TGTGCCAGCAGTTTGGTTCACACCGGGGAGCTGTTTTTT. Combining the CDR3 with reference TRBV28 and TRBJ2-2 gives the whole variable domain DVKVTQSSRYLVKRTGEKVFLECVQDMDHENMFWYRQDPGLGLRLIYFSYDVKMKEKGDIPEGYSVSREKKERFSLILESASTNQTSMYLCASSLVHTGELFFGEGSRLTVL.

The chain employs TRBV11-2 and TRBJ2-7; the match to TRBD1 covers 7 bases. V gave up 5 bases and J gave up 4 bases; unmatched junction bases: 17. From germline, CDR1 is SGHAT and CDR2 FQNNGV. The CDR3 is 17 residues long. CDR3 loop: CASSNRPTGSFQYEQYF. The CDR3 DNA is TGTGCCAGCAGCAACAGGCCGACAGGGTCGTTTCAATACGAGCAGTACTTC.

The chain couples TRBV28 to TRBJ2-5, with TRBD1 matching 8 bases. The CDR3 runs 13 residues. Germline V gene data show CDR1 as MDHEN and CDR2 as SYDVKM. Germline trimming cut 4 bases from V and 7 bases from J; bases unmatched to any gene: 5. CDR3 in DNA: TGTGCCAGCAGTTCTGGACAGGGCGGGACCCAGTACTTC. As protein: CASSSGQGGTQYF.

The genes are TRBV7-2 and TRBJ2-2; TRBD2 might be the D (6 bases). The V end was cut by 5 bases, the J end by 2 bases, with 12 bases between. The CDR3 extends over 15 amino acids. Germline lookup yields CDR1 SGHTA and CDR2 FQGNSA. CDR3 sequence: CASSLIGLNTGELFF. In nucleotides, the CDR3 is TGTGCCAGCAGCCTTATCGGACTAAACACCGGGGAGCTGTTTTTT.

A remark on this clone: It is likely a read error: a sequence one base away is far more abundant. The sample contains more than one DNA sequence encoding this CDR3. V usage is TRBV29-1 and J usage is TRBJ1-1, with a tentative D call TRBD1 (5 bases). This CDR3 is built from 11 residues. V was clipped by 5 bases and J by 8 bases, with 12 bases between them. Germline CDR1 and CDR2: SQVTM and ANQGSEA. CDR3 DNA sequence: TGCAGCGTTTCAGGGACCACCGAAGCTTTCTTT. As protein: CSVSGTTEAFF.

In regard to this clone: It is likely a read error, because the conserved phenylalanine at the end of the CDR3 is missing. Because the CDR3's place on the DNA is in doubt, the DNA is left out and the CDR3 is given as listed by TCRdb. The chain recombines TRBV20-1 with TRBJ2-3; the table's D gene call, TRBD2, was not cross checked with the DNA. Germline CDR1 is DFQATT and CDR2 is SNEGSKA (reference sequence). The CDR3 totals 11 residues, both ends included. CDR3 region: CSASETSGLRA.

The chain recombines TRBV7-9 with TRBJ2-7, with 8 positions matching TRBD1. J lost 5 bases, V lost 10 bases, and 7 bases had no gene match. The CDR3 contains 12 residues. The germline gives CDR1 SEHNR, CDR2 FQNEAQ (reference sequence). CDR3 in DNA: TGTGCCACCGCCGGACAGGGAAACGAGCAGTACTTC. Protein product: CATAGQGNEQYF.

The rearrangement uses TRBV2 and TRBJ2-1; 14 bases align to TRBD2. Losses at the gene ends were 6 bases for V and 3 bases for J; bases not matched to a gene: 7. This CDR3 spans 17 amino acids. CDR1 SNHLY and CDR2 FYNNEI come from the germline V gene. CDR3 protein: CASRPTGTSGGYNEQFF. The CDR3 bases are TGTGCCAGCAGACCCACGGGGACTAGCGGGGGCTACAATGAGCAGTTCTTC.

The V and J genes are TRBV28 and TRBJ1-5; D possibly corresponds to TRBD1 (5 bases). CDR1 is MDHEN and CDR2 is SYDVKM in the germline V gene. V lost 8 bases, J lost 0 bases, and 14 bases lay in between. CDR3 length equals 15 residues. The chain's CDR3 is CASVRDGLSNQPQHF. In DNA, the CDR3 is TGTGCCAGCGTCCGGGACGGTCTTAGCAATCAGCCCCAGCATTTT.

This clone was observed a handful of times. This chain uses TRBV28 with TRBJ1-2, with D possibly matching TRBD1 (6 bases). The CDR3 covers 14 residues. With 7 bases removed from V and 5 bases from J, the gap between germline ends came to 17 bases. The V gene's germline CDR1 is MDHEN and CDR2 SYDVKM. The CDR3 bases are TGTGCCAGCACCCGAGGGGGGGGCGCGTATGGCTACACCTTC. Translated: CASTRGGGAYGYTF.

The chain is built from TRBV7-3 and TRBJ2-1, with 7 bases fitting TRBD1. CDR3 length: 14 amino acids. Germline V gene data show CDR1 as SGHTA and CDR2 as FQGTGA. Losses at the gene ends were 2 bases for V and 8 bases for J; bases not matched to a gene: 6. CDR3 amino acids: CASSLRDSTDEQFF. CDR3 in DNA: TGTGCCAGCAGCTTACGGGACAGTACGGATGAGCAGTTCTTC. The full variable domain, in which reference TRBV7-3 and TRBJ2-1 provide the parts outside the CDR3, is GAGVSQTPSNKVTEKGKYVELRCDPISGHTALYWYRQSLGQGPEFLIYFQGTGAADDSGLPNDRFFAVRPEGSVSTLKIQRTERGDSAVYLCASSLRDSTDEQFFGPGTRLTVL.

The chain is built from TRBV28 and TRBJ2-5; no reliable D call. The V and J ends lost 3 bases and 3 bases respectively, with 2 bases between them. The CDR3 spans 11 residues. Germline V lookup: CDR1 MDHEN, CDR2 SYDVKM. This CDR3 reads CASSFKETQYF. The CDR3, as DNA: TGTGCCAGCAGTTTTAAAGAGACCCAGTACTTC.

This chain connects TRBV11-2 to TRBJ1-1; D remains ambiguous. Trimming cost V 1 base and J 0 bases, with 6 bases left between them. The CDR3 has 14 amino acids. Germline CDR1 SGHAT, CDR2 FQNNGV. CDR3 bases: TGTGCCAGCAGCTTAGGGGTGGTGAACACTGAAGCTTTCTTT. Translating gives CASSLGVVNTEAFF.

The genes are TRBV7-9 and TRBJ2-7; D is unresolved. CDR3 size: 13 residues. With 0 bases removed from V and 4 bases from J, the gap between germline ends came to 7 bases. CDR1 is SEHNR and CDR2 is FQNEAQ in the germline V gene (reference sequence). The CDR3 DNA reads as TGTGCCAGCAGCTTAGCAACCACGTACGAGCAGTACTTC. Protein sequence: CASSLATTYEQYF.

This sequence joins TRBV11-2 and TRBJ2-2; D unresolved. Trimming took 2 bases from V and 6 from J, leaving 7 bases between them. Germline values: CDR1 SGHAT, CDR2 FQNNGV. There are 13 residues in the CDR3. CDR3 sequence: CASSLIGSGELFF. The CDR3 nucleotides are TGTGCCAGCAGCTTAATTGGCTCCGGGGAGCTGTTTTTT.

The chain joins TRBV6-5 to TRBJ1-5, with TRBD1 as a possible D gene (6 bases). V was trimmed by 6 bases and J by 7 bases, leaving 19 bases between them. The CDR3 totals 15 residues. Germline lookup yields CDR1 MNHEY and CDR2 SVGAGI. CDR3 bases: TGTGCCAGCAGGCTATACAGGGAATGGGGCCAGCCCCAGCATTTT. This encodes CASRLYREWGQPQHF.

This chain uses TRBV12-2 with TRBJ2-2. TRBV12-2 is shown as a pseudogene. The CDR3 contains 17 residues. The CDR3 DNA is TGTGCAAGTCGCCCGTCGCTTGCTCCCCCTAACACCGGGGAGCTGTTTTTT. Translated: CASRPSLAPPNTGELFF.

This clone was found once. V usage is TRBV29-1 and J usage is TRBJ1-1; D not certain. Looked up from germline, CDR1 is SQVTM and CDR2 is ANQGSEA. This CDR3 spans 13 amino acids. Trimming took off 4 bases at V and 1 base at J, with 10 bases between the two ends. DNA for the CDR3: TGCAGCGTTGGGACGACCGAGAACACTGAAGCTTTCTTT. It specifies CSVGTTENTEAFF.

The rearrangement joins TRBV5-6 to TRBJ2-3; D gene uncertain. Germline V CDR1 and CDR2: SGHDT, YYEEEE. V was clipped by 2 bases and J by 1 base, with 14 bases between them. This CDR3 has 16 amino acids. CDR3 nucleotide sequence: TGTGCCAGCAGCTTTAGGGTTCGCCCGGGCACAGATACGCAGTATTTT. This encodes CASSFRVRPGTDTQYF.

As concerns this clone: Sequence at one end of the junction differs from germline and may be a read error. This rearrangement joins TRBV7-7 to TRBJ2-5; 10 bases are shared with TRBD2. This CDR3 region has 15 residues. The germline CDR1 and CDR2 sequences are SSHAT and FNYEAQ (reference sequence). The CDR3 DNA reads as TGTGCTAGCAGCTTAGTTTCTAGCGGGAGCGGGGCCCAGTACTTC. Residues: CASSLVSSGSGAQYF.

The genes are TRBV5-1 and TRBJ2-7, with D possibly TRBD2 on 6 matching bases. V lost 1 base, J lost 3 bases, and 17 bases lay in between. CDR1 and CDR2 from the germline V gene are SGHRS and YFSETQ. The CDR3 has 16 residues. CDR3: CASSLFGGMGSYEQYF. The CDR3 region has the DNA TGCGCCAGCAGCTTGTTTGGCGGGATGGGTAGCTACGAGCAGTACTTC.

The chain is built from TRBV9 and TRBJ2-1, with TRBD2 matching 11 bases. This CDR3 has 15 amino acids. With V trimmed by 0 bases and J by 10 bases, 6 bases remained unmatched. Germline lookup yields CDR1 SGDLS and CDR2 YYNGEE. The CDR3: CASSVELAGGGEQFF. Here the CDR3 DNA reads TGTGCCAGCAGCGTAGAGCTAGCGGGAGGCGGGGAGCAGTTCTTC.

This sequence joins TRBV10-3 and TRBJ2-2; D is uncertain. This CDR3 has 15 residues. Trimming stripped 2 bases from V and 1 base from J, with 8 bases between. Looked up from germline, CDR1 is ENHRY and CDR2 is SYGVKD. CDR3 in amino acids: CAISETPGNTGELFF. The CDR3 DNA follows: TGTGCCATCAGTGAGACCCCTGGGAACACCGGGGAGCTGTTTTTT.

The V and J genes are TRBV5-1 and TRBJ1-1; 8 bases agree with TRBD1. This CDR3 contains 15 residues. From germline, CDR1 is SGHRS and CDR2 YFSETQ. J was trimmed by 11 bases and V by 2 bases; bases with no gene match: 14. CDR3 loop: CASSLTMSAGGEAFF. Written as DNA, the CDR3 is TGCGCCAGCAGCTTAACAATGTCGGCAGGGGGCGAGGCTTTCTTT.